Listed below are T cell receptor beta chains from one sample, sequenced in a study of cytomegalovirus exposure and HLA in healthy donors. This table comes from immunoSEQ multiplex PCR, and its TCRdb copy is limited to in-frame clones, with some not included. The sample lists about 240,000 clones; approximately 82% were seen once. The source material was PBMCs. Source of these receptors: a woman aged 55-69 years in good health and CMV-seropositive. The CDR3 runs from the conserved cysteine through the conserved F or W. A D gene is named only where the DNA matches it firmly. The listing skips clone size in some rows; elsewhere it reads once, few, many or a size class.

CDR3	DNA	size	J	D	V
CSSSFEQEDTEAFF	TGTTCCAGCAGCTTTGAGCAGGAGGACACTGAAGCTTTCTTT	.	TRBJ1-1	.	TRBV7-9
CASSQDPPHEGEKLFF	TGTGCCAGCAGCCAAGACCCCCCGCACGAGGGTGAAAAACTGTTTTTT	.	TRBJ1-4	.	TRBV4-2
CASSQPTMTSGRGNEQYF	TGTGCCAGCAGTCAACCGACGATGACTAGCGGGAGGGGCAACGAGCAGTACTTC	few	TRBJ2-7	TRBD2	TRBV27
CASSLTSGNYEQYF	TGTGCCAGCAGCTTGACTAGCGGCAACTACGAGCAGTACTTC	.	TRBJ2-7	TRBD2	TRBV11-2
CASSWARDTGELFF	TGTGCTAGCAGCTGGGCGAGGGACACCGGGGAGCTGTTTTTT	.	TRBJ2-2	.	TRBV7-7
CASSPLRTEAFF	TGTGCCAGCAGTCCGTTGAGGACTGAAGCTTTCTTT	.	TRBJ1-1	.	TRBV28
CASSANRGGYEQYF	TGTGCCAGCAGCGCCAACAGGGGTGGTTACGAGCAGTACTTC	.	TRBJ2-7	TRBD1	TRBV9
CASGITGGREQYF	TGTGCTAGTGGCATTACAGGGGGCCGCGAGCAGTACTTC	few	TRBJ2-7	TRBD1	TRBV12-5
CASSRTRDTQYF	TGTGCCAGCAGCCGGACTAGAGATACGCAGTATTTT	.	TRBJ2-3	TRBD2	TRBV7-2
CASSATRTRAGADTQYF	TGTGCCAGCAGCGCTACTCGGACTAGAGCGGGAGCAGATACGCAGTATTTT	once	TRBJ2-3	TRBD2	TRBV9
CASSLGRGKGPTQYF	TGTGCCAGCAGCTTAGGGCGTGGGAAGGGGCCGACCCAGTACTTC	once	TRBJ2-5	.	TRBV7-9
CASSLGTPPGGANVLTF	TGCGCCAGCAGCTTGGGGACCCCCCCGGGGGGGGCCAACGTCCTGACTTTC	.	TRBJ2-6	.	TRBV5-1
CASSSASGRYEQYF	TGTGCCAGCAGTTCGGCTAGCGGGAGGTACGAGCAGTACTTC	.	TRBJ2-7	TRBD2	TRBV27
CASSQDGAASYEQYF	TGTGCCAGCAGCCAAGATGGGGCTGCCTCCTACGAGCAGTACTTC	.	TRBJ2-7	.	TRBV4-2
CAISESRQILYGYTF	TGTGCCATCAGTGAGTCGAGACAGATCCTCTATGGCTACACCTTC	once	TRBJ1-2	.	TRBV10-3
CASRRGLRGTGELFF	TGTGCCAGCAGACGGGGTTTGCGTGGCACCGGGGAGCTGTTTTTT	.	TRBJ2-2	.	TRBV5-4
CAISAQGAFAEAFF	TGTGCCATCAGTGCCCAGGGGGCATTCGCTGAAGCTTTCTTT	.	TRBJ1-1	TRBD1	TRBV10-3
CAISEDRPYEQYF	TGTGCCATCAGTGAGGACAGGCCCTACGAGCAGTACTTC	.	TRBJ2-7	.	TRBV10-3
CAWRTLEVYNEQFF	TGTGCCTGGAGGACTTTAGAGGTATACAATGAGCAGTTCTTC	.	TRBJ2-1	.	TRBV30
CAINQGANQPQHF	TGTGCCATCAACCAGGGGGCGAATCAGCCCCAGCATTTT	.	TRBJ1-5	TRBD1	TRBV10-3
CASISVGGESYNEQFF	TGTGCCAGCATCTCAGTGGGGGGGGAATCCTACAATGAGCAGTTCTTC	.	TRBJ2-1	TRBD2	TRBV28
CAIAEAGEHNEQFF	TGTGCCATCGCCGAGGCGGGCGAGCACAATGAGCAGTTCTTC	.	TRBJ2-1	.	TRBV6-5
CAQGMGGLYGYTF	TGTGCCCAAGGGATGGGAGGGCTCTATGGCTACACCTTC	.	TRBJ1-2	.	TRBV2
CASSLGTAEGEKLFF	TGTGCCAGCAGCCTTGGGACAGCCGAGGGTGAAAAACTGTTTTTT	.	TRBJ1-4	TRBD1	TRBV7-9
CASSYEGVRFTF	TGTGCCAGCAGTTACGAAGGAGTGCGATTCACCTTC	.	TRBJ1-2	.	TRBV6-5
CASRSTGNEQYF	TGTGCCAGCAGGTCGACAGGGAACGAGCAGTACTTC	.	TRBJ2-7	TRBD1	TRBV6-1
CASSSILSTDTQYF	TGTGCCAGCAGCTCTATCCTCAGCACAGATACGCAGTATTTT	once	TRBJ2-3	.	TRBV5-6
CASSFRYLDTQYF	TGCGCCAGCAGCTTCCGTTATTTAGATACGCAGTATTTT	.	TRBJ2-3	.	TRBV5-1
CASSSLRNRGNTEAFF	TGTGCCAGCAGCAGCTTACGAAACAGGGGGAACACTGAAGCTTTCTTT	.	TRBJ1-1	TRBD1	TRBV5-5
CSVVSQGTGYWVRPHTGELFF	TGCAGCGTTGTCTCTCAGGGCACAGGGTATTGGGTCAGGCCCCACACCGGGGAGCTGTTTTTT	.	TRBJ2-2	.	TRBV29-1
CASSPEVVNEQFF	TGTGCCAGCAGTCCAGAGGTGGTTAATGAGCAGTTCTTC	.	TRBJ2-1	.	TRBV6-1
CASSPPSDQETQYF	TGTGCCAGCTCACCACCTAGCGACCAAGAGACCCAGTACTTC	few	TRBJ2-5	.	TRBV18
CASSLVGTSSSSYNEQFF	TGCGCCAGCAGCTTGGTGGGGACTAGCTCGAGCTCCTACAATGAGCAGTTCTTC	.	TRBJ2-1	TRBD2	TRBV5-1
CAASRDPGAAKNIQYF	TGTGCCGCCAGCAGAGATCCGGGTGCGGCCAAAAACATTCAGTACTTC	.	TRBJ2-4	.	TRBV15
CSVGWGGNTEAFF	TGCAGCGTTGGGTGGGGCGGTAACACTGAAGCTTTCTTT	.	TRBJ1-1	.	TRBV29-1
CASSQAGTGGTDTQYF	TGTGCCAGCAGCCAAGCCGGGACAGGAGGTACAGATACGCAGTATTTT	.	TRBJ2-3	TRBD1	TRBV4-2
CASSLSGGSNQPQHF	TGTGCCAGCAGCCTAAGCGGGGGTAGCAATCAGCCCCAGCATTTT	.	TRBJ1-5	.	TRBV7-2
CASSLDRISNYGYTF	TGTGCCAGCAGCTTAGACAGAATTTCTAACTATGGCTACACCTTC	.	TRBJ1-2	.	TRBV7-9
CASSELAGGDTQYF	TGCGCCAGCAGTGAGTTAGCGGGAGGGGATACGCAGTATTTT	.	TRBJ2-3	TRBD2	TRBV10-1
CASKYRDGEAFF	TGTGCCAGCAAGTACAGGGATGGTGAAGCTTTCTTT	.	TRBJ1-1	.	TRBV11-3
CASTPGSGSLHEQYF	TGTGCCAGCACCCCGGGTAGCGGGAGTCTCCACGAGCAGTACTTC	.	TRBJ2-7	TRBD2	TRBV4-2
CASSQEPQLAGGVPYEQYF	TGCGCCAGCAGCCAAGAGCCCCAACTAGCGGGAGGGGTCCCATACGAGCAGTACTTC	few	TRBJ2-7	TRBD2	TRBV4-1
CASSDRDSRETQYF	TGTGCCAGCAGCGACCGGGACAGCCGGGAGACCCAGTACTTC	once	TRBJ2-5	TRBD1	TRBV5-4
CASSRLGGYYVEQFF	TGCGCCAGCAGCCGTTTAGGGGGCTACTACGTAGAGCAGTTCTTC	.	TRBJ2-1	TRBD1	TRBV4-1
CASSRRTSPDSYEQYF	TGCGCCAGCAGCCGGCGGACATCCCCTGATTCCTACGAGCAGTACTTC	.	TRBJ2-7	.	TRBV5-1